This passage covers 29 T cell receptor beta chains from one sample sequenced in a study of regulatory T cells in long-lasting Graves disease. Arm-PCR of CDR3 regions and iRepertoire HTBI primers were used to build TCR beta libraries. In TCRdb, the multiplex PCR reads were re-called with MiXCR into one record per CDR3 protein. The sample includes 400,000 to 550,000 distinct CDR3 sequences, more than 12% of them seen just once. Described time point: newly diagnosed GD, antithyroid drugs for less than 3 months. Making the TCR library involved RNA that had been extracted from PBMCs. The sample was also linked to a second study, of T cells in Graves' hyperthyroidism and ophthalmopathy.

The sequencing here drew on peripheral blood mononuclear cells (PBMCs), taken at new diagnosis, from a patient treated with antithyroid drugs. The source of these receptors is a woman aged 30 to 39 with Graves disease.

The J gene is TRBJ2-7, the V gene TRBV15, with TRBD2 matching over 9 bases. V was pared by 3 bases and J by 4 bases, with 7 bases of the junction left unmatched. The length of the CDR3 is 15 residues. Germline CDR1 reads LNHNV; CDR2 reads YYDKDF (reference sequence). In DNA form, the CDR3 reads TGTGCCACCAGCAGGGACTCGGGACTAGCTTACGAGCAGTACTTC. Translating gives CATSRDSGLAYEQYF.

The CDR3 DNA sequence: TGTGCCAGCAGCCAATCTAGACAGATCTACTACGAGCAGTACTTC. Amino acid sequence: CASSQSRQIYYEQYF. The chain links TRBV14 to TRBJ2-7; TRBD1 might be the D (5 bases). Trimming stripped 2 bases from V and 3 bases from J, with 14 bases between. The CDR3 has 15 amino acids. CDR1 and CDR2 from the germline V gene are SGHDN and FVKESK.

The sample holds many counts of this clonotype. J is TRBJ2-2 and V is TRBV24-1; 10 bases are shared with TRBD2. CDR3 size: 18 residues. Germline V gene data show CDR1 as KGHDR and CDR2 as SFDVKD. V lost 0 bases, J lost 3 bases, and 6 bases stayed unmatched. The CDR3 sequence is CATSDLEREGLDTGELFF. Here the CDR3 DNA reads TGTGCCACCAGTGATTTGGAGCGGGAGGGCCTTGACACCGGGGAGCTGTTTTTT.

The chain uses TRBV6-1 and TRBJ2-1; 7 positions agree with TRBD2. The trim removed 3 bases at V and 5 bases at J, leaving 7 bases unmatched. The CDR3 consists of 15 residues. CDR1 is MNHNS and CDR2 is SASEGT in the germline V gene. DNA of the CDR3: TGTGCCAGCAGTGAGGAAGGGAGGGTAAACAATGAGCAGTTCTTC. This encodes CASSEEGRVNNEQFF.

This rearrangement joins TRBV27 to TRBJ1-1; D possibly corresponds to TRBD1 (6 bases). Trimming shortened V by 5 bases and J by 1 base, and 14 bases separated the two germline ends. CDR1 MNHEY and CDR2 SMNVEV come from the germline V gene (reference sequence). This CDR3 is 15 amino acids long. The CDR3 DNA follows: TGTGCCAGCAGTGAAAGGGTACAGGGGAACACTGAAGCTTTCTTT. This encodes CASSERVQGNTEAFF.

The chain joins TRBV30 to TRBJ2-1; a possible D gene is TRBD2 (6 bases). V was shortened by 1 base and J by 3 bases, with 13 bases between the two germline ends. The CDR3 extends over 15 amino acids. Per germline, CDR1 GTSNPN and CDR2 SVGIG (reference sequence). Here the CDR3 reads CAWSGGGTNYNEQFF. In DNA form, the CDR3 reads TGTGCCTGGAGTGGTGGCGGGACCAACTACAATGAGCAGTTCTTC. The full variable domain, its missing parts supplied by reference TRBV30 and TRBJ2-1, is SQTIHQWPATLVQPVGSPLSLECTVEGTSNPNLYWYRQAAGRGLQLLFYSVGIGQISSEVPQNLSASRPQDRQFILSSKKLLLSDSGFYLCAWSGGGTNYNEQFFGPGTRLTVL.

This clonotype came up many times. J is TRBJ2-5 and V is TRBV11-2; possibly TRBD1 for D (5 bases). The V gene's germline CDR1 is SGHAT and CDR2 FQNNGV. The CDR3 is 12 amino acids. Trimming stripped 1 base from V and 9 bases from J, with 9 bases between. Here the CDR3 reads CASSLGPGPQYF. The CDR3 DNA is TGTGCCAGCAGCTTAGGCCCAGGGCCCCAGTACTTC. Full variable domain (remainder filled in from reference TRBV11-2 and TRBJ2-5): EAGVAQSPRYKIIEKRQSVAFWCNPISGHATLYWYQQILGQGPKLLIQFQNNGVVDDSQLPKDRFSAERLKGVDSTLKIQPAKLEDSAVYLCASSLGPGPQYFGPGTRLLVL.

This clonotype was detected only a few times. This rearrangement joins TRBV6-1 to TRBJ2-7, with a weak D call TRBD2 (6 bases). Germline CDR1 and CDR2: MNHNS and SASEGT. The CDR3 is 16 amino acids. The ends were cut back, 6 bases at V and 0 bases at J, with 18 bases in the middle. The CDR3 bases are TGTGCCAGCAGACCGACCGGGACTTATTACTCCTACGAGCAGTACTTC. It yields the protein CASRPTGTYYSYEQYF.

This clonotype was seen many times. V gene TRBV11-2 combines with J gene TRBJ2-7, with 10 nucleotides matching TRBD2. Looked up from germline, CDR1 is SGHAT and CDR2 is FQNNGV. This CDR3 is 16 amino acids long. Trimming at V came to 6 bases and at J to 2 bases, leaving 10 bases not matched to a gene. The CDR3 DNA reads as TGTGCCAGCAGTCCCCCGAGCGGGAGGGCGACCTACGAGCAGTACTTC. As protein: CASSPPSGRATYEQYF.

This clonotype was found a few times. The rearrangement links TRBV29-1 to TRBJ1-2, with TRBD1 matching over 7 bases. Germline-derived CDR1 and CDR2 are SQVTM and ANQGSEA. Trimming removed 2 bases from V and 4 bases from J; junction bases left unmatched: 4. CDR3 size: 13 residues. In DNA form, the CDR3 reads TGCAGCGTTGAACTGGGGGACAGCTATGGCTACACCTTC. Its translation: CSVELGDSYGYTF.

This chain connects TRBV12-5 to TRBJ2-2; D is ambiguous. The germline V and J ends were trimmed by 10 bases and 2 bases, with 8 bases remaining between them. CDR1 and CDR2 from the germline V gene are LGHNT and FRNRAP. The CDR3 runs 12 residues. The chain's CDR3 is CATEANTGELFF. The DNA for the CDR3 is TGTGCTACAGAAGCTAACACCGGGGAGCTGTTTTTT.

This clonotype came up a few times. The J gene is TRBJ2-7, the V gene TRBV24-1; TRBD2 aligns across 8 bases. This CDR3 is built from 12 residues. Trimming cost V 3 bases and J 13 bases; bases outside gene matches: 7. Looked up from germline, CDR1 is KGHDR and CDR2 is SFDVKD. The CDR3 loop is CATSDIGLAFYF. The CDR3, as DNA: TGTGCCACCAGTGATATAGGACTAGCTTTCTACTTC.

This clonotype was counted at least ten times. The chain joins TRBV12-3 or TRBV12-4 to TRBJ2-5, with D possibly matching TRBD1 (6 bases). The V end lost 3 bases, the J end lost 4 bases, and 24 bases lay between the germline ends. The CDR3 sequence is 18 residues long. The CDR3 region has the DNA TGTGCCAGCAGTTTTGGTGCAGGGGACGCGATTCAGGGAGAGACCCAGTACTTC. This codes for CASSFGAGDAIQGETQYF.

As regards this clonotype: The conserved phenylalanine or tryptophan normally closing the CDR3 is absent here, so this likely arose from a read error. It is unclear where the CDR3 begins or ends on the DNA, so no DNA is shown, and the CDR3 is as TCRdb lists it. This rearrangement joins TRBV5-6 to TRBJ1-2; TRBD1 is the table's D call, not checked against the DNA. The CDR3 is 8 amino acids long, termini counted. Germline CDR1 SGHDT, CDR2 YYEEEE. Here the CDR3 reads CASSLCPV.

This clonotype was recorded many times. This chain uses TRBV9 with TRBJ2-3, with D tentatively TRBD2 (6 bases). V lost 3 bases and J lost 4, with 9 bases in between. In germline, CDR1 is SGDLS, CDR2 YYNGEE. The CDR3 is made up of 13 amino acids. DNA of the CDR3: TGTGCCAGCAGCGCGCGGGGCTCAGATACGCAGTATTTT. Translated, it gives CASSARGSDTQYF.

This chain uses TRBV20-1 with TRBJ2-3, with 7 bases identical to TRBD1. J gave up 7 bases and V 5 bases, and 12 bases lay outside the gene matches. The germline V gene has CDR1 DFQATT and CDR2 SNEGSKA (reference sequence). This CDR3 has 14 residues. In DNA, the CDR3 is TGCAGTGCTTTCAAAGGGGGCGTTTGGCATACGCAGTATTTT. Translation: CSAFKGGVWHTQYF.

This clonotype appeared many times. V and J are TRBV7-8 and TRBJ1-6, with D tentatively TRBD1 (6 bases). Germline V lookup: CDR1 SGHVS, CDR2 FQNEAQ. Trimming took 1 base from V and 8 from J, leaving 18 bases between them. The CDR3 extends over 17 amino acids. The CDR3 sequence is CASSLVNLGAIYSPLHF. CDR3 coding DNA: TGTGCCAGCAGCTTAGTTAACCTGGGGGCGATTTATTCACCCCTCCACTTT.

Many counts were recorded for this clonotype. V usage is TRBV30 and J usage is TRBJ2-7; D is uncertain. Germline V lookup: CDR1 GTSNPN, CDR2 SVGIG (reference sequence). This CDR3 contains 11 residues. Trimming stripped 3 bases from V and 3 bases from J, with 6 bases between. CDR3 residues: CAWSLDYEQYF. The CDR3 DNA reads TGTGCCTGGAGCCTGGACTACGAGCAGTACTTC.

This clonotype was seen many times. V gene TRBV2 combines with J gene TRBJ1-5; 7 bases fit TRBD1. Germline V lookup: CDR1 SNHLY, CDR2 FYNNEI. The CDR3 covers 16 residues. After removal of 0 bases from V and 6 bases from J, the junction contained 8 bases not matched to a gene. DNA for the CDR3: TGTGCCAGCAGTGAAGCGGCTGACAGGGTGGGTCAGCCCCAGCATTTT. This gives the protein CASSEAADRVGQPQHF.

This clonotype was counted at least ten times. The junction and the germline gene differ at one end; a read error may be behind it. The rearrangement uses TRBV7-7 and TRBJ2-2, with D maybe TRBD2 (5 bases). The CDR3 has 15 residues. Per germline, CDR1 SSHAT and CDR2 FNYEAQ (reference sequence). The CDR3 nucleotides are TGTGCTAGCAGCTCCGGGATCTCAAACACCGGGGAGCTGTTTTTT. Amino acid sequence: CASSSGISNTGELFF. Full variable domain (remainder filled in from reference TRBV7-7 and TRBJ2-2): GAGVSQSPRYKVTKRGQDVTLRCDPISSHATLYWYQQALGQGPEFLTYFNYEAQPDKSGLPSDRFSAERPEGSISTLTIQRTEQRDSAMYRCASSSGISNTGELFFGEGSRLTVL.

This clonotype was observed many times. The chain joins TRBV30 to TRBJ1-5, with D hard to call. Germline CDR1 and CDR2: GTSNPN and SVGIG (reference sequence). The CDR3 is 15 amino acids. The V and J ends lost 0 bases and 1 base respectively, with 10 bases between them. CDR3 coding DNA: TGTGCCTGGAGTGTACTCGGACCGAGCAATCAGCCCCAGCATTTT. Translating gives CAWSVLGPSNQPQHF.

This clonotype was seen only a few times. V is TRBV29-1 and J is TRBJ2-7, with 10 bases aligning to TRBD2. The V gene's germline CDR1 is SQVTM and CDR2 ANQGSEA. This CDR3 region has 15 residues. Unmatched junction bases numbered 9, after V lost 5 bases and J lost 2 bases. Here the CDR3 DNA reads TGCAGCGTTCTCAAACTAGCGGGGAGAACCTACGAGCAGTACTTC. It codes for CSVLKLAGRTYEQYF.

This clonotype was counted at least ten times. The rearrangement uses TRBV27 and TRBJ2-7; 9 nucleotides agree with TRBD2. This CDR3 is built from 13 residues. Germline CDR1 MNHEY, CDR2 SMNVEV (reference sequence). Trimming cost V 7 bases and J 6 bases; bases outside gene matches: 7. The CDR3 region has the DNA TGTGCCAGCAACCGACTAGCGGAGACCGAGCAGTACTTC. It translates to CASNRLAETEQYF.

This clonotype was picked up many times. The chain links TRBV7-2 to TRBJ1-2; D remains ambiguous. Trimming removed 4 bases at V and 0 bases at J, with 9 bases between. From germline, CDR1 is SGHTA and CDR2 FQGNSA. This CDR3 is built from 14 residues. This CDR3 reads CASSSGITNYGYTF. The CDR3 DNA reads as TGTGCCAGCAGCTCGGGTATTACTAACTATGGCTACACCTTC.

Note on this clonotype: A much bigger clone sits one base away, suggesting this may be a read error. CDR3 DNA: TGTGCCAGCAGCCAAGACCGGGAGCGAGGGTCCTACAATGAGCAGTTCTTC. It translates to CASSQDRERGSYNEQFF. This chain connects TRBV3-1 to TRBJ2-1, with D possibly being TRBD2 (6 bases). Looked up from germline, CDR1 is LGHDT and CDR2 is YNNKEL (reference sequence). The CDR3 has 17 amino acids. Trimming stripped 0 bases from V and 1 base from J, with 13 bases between.

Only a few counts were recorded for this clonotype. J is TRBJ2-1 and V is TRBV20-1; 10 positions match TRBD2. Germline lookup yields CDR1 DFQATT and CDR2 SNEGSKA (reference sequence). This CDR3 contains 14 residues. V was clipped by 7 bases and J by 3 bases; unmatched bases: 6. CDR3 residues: CSGVGLAVYNEQFF. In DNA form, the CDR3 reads TGCAGTGGGGTCGGACTAGCGGTCTACAATGAGCAGTTCTTC.

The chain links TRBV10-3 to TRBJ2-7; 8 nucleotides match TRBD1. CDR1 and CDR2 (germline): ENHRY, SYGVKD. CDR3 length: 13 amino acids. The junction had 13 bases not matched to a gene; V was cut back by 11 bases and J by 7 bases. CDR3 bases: TGTGCCCTGGGGCAGGGGGCTTTTAGTGAGCAGTACTTC. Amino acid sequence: CALGQGAFSEQYF.

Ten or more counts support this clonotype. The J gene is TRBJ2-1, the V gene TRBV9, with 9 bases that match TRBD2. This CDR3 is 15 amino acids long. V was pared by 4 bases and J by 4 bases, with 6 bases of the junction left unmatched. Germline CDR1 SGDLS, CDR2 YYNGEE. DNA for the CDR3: TGTGCCAGCAGCTCCGGACTAGCGACTTACAATGAGCAGTTCTTC. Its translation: CASSSGLATYNEQFF.

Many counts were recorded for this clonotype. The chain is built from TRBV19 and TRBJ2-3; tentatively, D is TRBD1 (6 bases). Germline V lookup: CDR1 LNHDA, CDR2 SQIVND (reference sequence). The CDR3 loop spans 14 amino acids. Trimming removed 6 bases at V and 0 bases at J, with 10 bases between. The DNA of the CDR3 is TGTGCCAGTAGAAGCCAGGGGAGCACAGATACGCAGTATTTT. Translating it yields CASRSQGSTDTQYF. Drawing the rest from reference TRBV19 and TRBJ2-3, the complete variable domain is DGGITQSPKYLFRKEGQNVTLSCEQNLNHDAMYWYRQDPGQGLRLIYYSQIVNDFQKGDIAEGYSVSREKKESFPLTVTSAQKNPTAFYLCASRSQGSTDTQYFGPGTRLTVL.